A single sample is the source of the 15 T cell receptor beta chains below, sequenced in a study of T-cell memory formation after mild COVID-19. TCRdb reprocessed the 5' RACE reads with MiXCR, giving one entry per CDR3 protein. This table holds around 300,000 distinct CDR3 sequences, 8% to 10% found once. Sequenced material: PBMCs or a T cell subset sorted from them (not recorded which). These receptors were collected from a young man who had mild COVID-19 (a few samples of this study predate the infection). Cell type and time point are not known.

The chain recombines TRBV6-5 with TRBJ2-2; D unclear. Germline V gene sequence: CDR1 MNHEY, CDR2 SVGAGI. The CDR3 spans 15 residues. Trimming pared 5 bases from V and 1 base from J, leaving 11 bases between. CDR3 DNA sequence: TGTGCCAGCAGTCCCCTACTATTGAACACCGGGGAGCTGTTTTTT. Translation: CASSPLLLNTGELFF.

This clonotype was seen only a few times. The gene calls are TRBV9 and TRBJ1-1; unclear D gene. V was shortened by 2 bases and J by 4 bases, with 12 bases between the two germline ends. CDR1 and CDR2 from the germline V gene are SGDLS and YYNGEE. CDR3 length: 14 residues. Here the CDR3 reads CASSVGSTPTEAFF. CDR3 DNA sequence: TGTGCCAGCAGCGTCGGCAGTACCCCCACTGAAGCTTTCTTT.

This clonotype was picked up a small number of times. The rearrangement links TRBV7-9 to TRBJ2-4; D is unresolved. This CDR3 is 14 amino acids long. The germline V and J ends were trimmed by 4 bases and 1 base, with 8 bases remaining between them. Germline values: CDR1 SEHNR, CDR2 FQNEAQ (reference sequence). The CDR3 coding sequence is TGTGCCAGCAGCTCAGGAGTGGCCAAAAACATTCAGTACTTC. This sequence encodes CASSSGVAKNIQYF.

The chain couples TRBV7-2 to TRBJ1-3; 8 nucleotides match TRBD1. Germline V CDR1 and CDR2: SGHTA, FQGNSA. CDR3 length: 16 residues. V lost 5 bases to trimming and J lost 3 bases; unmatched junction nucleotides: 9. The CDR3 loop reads CASSVAGGAYGNTIYF. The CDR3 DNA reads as TGTGCCAGCAGCGTTGCAGGGGGCGCGTATGGAAACACCATATATTTT.

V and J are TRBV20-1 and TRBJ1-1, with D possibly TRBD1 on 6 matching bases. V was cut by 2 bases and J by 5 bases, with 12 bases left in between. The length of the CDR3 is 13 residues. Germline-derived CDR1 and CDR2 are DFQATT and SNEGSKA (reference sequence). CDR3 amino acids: CSARKTQGTEAFF. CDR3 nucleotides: TGCAGTGCTAGAAAAACTCAGGGGACTGAAGCTTTCTTT.

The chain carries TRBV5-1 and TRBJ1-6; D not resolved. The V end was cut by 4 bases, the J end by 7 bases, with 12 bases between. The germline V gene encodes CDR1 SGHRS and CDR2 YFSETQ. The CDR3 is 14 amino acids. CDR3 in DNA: TGCGCCAGCAGCCGAGCGTGGCTGAATTCACCCCTCCACTTT. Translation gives CASSRAWLNSPLHF.

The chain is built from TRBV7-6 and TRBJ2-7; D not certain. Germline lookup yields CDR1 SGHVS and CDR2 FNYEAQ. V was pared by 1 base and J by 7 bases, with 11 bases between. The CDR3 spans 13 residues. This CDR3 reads CASSLEVTLEQYF. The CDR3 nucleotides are TGTGCCAGCAGCTTAGAGGTCACCCTGGAGCAGTACTTC.

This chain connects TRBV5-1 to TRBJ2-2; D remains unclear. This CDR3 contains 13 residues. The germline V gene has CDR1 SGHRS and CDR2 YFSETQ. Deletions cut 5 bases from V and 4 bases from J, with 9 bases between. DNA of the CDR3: TGCGCCAGCAGAAGGGTGGGCACCGGGGAGCTGTTTTTT. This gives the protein CASRRVGTGELFF.

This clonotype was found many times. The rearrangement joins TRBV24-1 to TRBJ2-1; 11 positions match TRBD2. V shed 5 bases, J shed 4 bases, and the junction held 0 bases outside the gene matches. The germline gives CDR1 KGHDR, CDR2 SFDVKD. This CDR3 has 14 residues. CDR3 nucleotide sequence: TGTGCCACCAGTGGACTAGCGGGATACAATGAGCAGTTCTTC. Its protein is CATSGLAGYNEQFF.

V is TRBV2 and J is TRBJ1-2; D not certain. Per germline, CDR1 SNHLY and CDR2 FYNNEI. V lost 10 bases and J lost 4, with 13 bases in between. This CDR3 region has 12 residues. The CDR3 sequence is CANSPPPYGYTF. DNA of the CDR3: TGTGCCAACAGCCCTCCCCCCTATGGCTACACCTTC.

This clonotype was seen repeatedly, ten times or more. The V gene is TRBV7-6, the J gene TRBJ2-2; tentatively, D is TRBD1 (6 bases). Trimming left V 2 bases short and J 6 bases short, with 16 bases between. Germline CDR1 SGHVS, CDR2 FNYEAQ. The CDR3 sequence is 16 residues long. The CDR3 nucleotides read TGTGCCAGCAGCTTAAATATTGGGGACACGGCCGGGGAGCTGTTTTTT. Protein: CASSLNIGDTAGELFF.

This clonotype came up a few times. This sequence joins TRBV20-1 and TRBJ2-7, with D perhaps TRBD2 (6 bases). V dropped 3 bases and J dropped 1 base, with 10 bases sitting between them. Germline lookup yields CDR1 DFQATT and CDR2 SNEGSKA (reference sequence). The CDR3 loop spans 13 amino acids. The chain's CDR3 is CSASGRQSYEQYF. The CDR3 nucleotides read TGCAGTGCTAGTGGGAGGCAATCCTACGAGCAGTACTTC.

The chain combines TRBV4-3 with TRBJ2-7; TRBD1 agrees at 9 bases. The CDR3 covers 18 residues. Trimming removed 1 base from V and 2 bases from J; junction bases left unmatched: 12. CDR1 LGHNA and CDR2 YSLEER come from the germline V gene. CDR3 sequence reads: CASSQGGLQGAIPYEQYF. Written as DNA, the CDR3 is TGCGCCAGCAGCCAAGGGGGGCTACAGGGGGCTATACCCTACGAGCAGTACTTC.

CDR3 sequence (DNA): TGTGCCAGCAGCCAAGGAGGGCGGGGACTCACAGATACGCAGTATTTT. It codes for CASSQGGRGLTDTQYF. The gene calls are TRBV4-2 and TRBJ2-3; a weak D match, TRBD2 (6 bases). The CDR3 has 16 residues. Trimming stripped 1 base from V and 2 bases from J, with 13 bases between. CDR1 is LGHNA and CDR2 is YNFKEQ in the germline V gene.

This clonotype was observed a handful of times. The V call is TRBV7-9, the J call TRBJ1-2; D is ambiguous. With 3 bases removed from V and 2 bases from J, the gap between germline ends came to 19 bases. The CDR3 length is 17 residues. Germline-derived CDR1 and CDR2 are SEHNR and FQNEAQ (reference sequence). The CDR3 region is CASSFSPSLGPNYGYTF. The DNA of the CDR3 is TGTGCCAGCAGCTTTAGTCCATCCTTAGGCCCCAACTATGGCTACACCTTC.